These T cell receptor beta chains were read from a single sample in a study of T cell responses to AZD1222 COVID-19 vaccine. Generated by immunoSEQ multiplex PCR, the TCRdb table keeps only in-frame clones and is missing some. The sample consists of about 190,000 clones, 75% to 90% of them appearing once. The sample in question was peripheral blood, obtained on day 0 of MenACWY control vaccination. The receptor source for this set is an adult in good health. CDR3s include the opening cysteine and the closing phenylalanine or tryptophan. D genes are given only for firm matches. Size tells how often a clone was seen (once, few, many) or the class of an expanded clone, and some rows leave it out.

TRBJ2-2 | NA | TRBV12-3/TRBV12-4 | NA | TGTGCCAGCAGCAGGGACAACACCGGGGAGCTGTTTTTT | CASSRDNTGELFF
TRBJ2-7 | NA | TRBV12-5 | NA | TGTGCTAGTGGTTTGTCGACTCCCTACGAGCAGTACTTC | CASGLSTPYEQYF
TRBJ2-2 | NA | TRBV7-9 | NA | TGTGCCAGCAGCTTAGGTGGGACGGGCACCGGGGAGCTGTTTTTT | CASSLGGTGTGELFF
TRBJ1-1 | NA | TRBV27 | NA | TGTGCCAGCAGTTTACAGGGGATGAACACTGAAGCTTTCTTT | CASSLQGMNTEAFF
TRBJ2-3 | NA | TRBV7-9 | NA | TGTGCCAGCAGCTTATCGGGGGTCTATACAGATACGCAGTATTTT | CASSLSGVYTDTQYF
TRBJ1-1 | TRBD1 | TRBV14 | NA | TGTGCCAGCAGAACTATACAGGGGAAGAACACTGAAGCTTTCTTT | CASRTIQGKNTEAFF
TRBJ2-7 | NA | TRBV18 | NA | TGTGCCAGCTCACCCCCTTCCAACTACGAGCAGTACTTC | CASSPPSNYEQYF
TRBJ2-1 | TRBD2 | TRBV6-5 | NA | TGTGCCAGCAGTTCCGCCGGGGGGGCTATTCGCAATGAGCAGTTCTTC | CASSSAGGAIRNEQFF
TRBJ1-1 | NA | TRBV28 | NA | TGTGCCAGCAGCCTGGGGGGCAACCCGAACACTGAAGCTTTCTTT | CASSLGGNPNTEAFF
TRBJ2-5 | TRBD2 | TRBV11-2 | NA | TGTGCCAGCAGCTTAGATAGCGGGGGACAAGAGACCCAGTACTTC | CASSLDSGGQETQYF
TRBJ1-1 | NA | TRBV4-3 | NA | TGCGCCAGCAGCCAAGAAAGGGGTTCGGGTGCAGCTTTCTTT | CASSQERGSGAAFF
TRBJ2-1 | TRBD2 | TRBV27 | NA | TGTGCCAGCAGTGCCGGACTAGCGGCCAATGAGCAGTTCTTC | CASSAGLAANEQFF
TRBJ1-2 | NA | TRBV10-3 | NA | TGTGCCATCAGTGAGTCGGACAGCCCGAGCGGCTACACCTTC | CAISESDSPSGYTF
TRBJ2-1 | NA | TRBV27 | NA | TGTGCCAGCAAAGGCAGGACCTACAATGAGCAGTTCTTC | CASKGRTYNEQFF
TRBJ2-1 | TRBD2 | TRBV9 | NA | TGTGCCAGCAGCCGGACTAGCGGGACCTACAATGAGCAGTTCTTC | CASSRTSGTYNEQFF
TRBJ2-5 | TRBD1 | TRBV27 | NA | TGTGCCAGCAGTTCGACAGGGAGCGAGACCCAGTACTTC | CASSSTGSETQYF
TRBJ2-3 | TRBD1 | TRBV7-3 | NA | TGTGCCAGCAGCCTAAACCCGGGACAGGGAGGAGATACGCAGTATTTT | CASSLNPGQGGDTQYF
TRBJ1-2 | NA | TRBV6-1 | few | TGTGCCAGCAGTGAAGCTGGGTATGGGGGGAACTATGGCTACACCTTC | CASSEAGYGGNYGYTF
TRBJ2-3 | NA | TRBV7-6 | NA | TGTGCCAGCAGCGAGGAGGTTAGGGGGGCTTTGGTAGATACGCAGTATTTT | CASSEEVRGALVDTQYF
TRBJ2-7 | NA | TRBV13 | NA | TGTGCCAGCAGCCCCGCGAGGGGGGGCGAGCAGTACTTC | CASSPARGGEQYF